The rows below give T cell receptor beta chains drawn from one sample of a study of response to subunit inactivated influenza vaccine. MiXCR was run by TCRdb on the RT-PCR reads, yielding one entry per CDR3 protein. The sample has hundreds of thousands of distinct CDR3 sequences, 22% seen once. The starting material was PBMCs from blood, obtained about 20 months after vaccination. The receptors were gathered from a man between 50 and 75 years old who received an inactivated influenza vaccine. Each CDR3 is given with its conserved first and last residue. D genes are given only for firm matches. Expanded clones are given a class, and other clones once, few, many or no size at all.

>TRBD2|TRBJ2-2|TRBV10-3|few
CAISEGLAGFTGELFF
TGTGCCATCAGTGAGGGACTAGCGGGATTCACCGGGGAGCTGTTTTTT
>-|TRBJ2-2|TRBV28|-
CASSLVGGTGELFF
TGTGCCAGCAGTTTGGTAGGGGGCACCGGGGAGCTGTTTTTT
>-|TRBJ2-6|TRBV4-2|-
CASSQERTIGANVLTF
TGTGCCAGCAGCCAAGAGCGGACAATCGGGGCCAACGTCCTGACTTTC
>-|TRBJ2-7|TRBV6-6|-
CASSYGETYEQYF
TGTGCCAGCAGTTACGGGGAGACCTACGAGCAGTACTTC
>TRBD2|TRBJ2-3|TRBV7-3|-
CASSLRASGSRTDTQYF
TGTGCCAGCAGCTTACGGGCTAGCGGGAGCCGCACAGATACGCAGTATTTT
>-|TRBJ1-6|TRBV5-1|few
CASSFRTAKNSPLHF
TGCGCCAGCAGCTTTAGGACAGCGAAAAATTCACCCCTCCACTTT
>-|TRBJ1-1|TRBV20-1|many
CSARGRQNMNTEAFF
TGCAGTGCTAGAGGAAGACAGAACATGAACACTGAAGCTTTCTTT
>-|TRBJ2-6|TRBV28|-
CASRQSRQSYPGANVLTF
TGTGCCAGCCGTCAATCGCGACAGTCATACCCTGGGGCCAACGTCCTGACTTTC
>TRBD1|TRBJ1-1|TRBV29-1|once
CSAGPRGLTEAFF
TGCAGCGCTGGGCCTAGGGGGCTCACTGAAGCTTTCTTT
>-|TRBJ1-5|TRBV6-2/TRBV6-3|-
CASSYSDRYNSNQPQHF
TGTGCCAGCAGTTACTCAGACAGGTACAATAGCAATCAGCCCCAGCATTTT
>-|TRBJ1-5|TRBV4-3|-
CASSQDYVPQPQHF
TGCGCCAGCAGCCAAGATTATGTCCCTCAGCCCCAGCATTTT
>-|TRBJ2-1|TRBV5-1|-
CASSPPLTGQDEQFF
TGCGCCAGCAGCCCCCCCTTGACAGGCCAGGATGAGCAGTTCTTC
>-|TRBJ2-1|TRBV24-1|-
CATSDPRGGFNNEQFF
TGTGCCACCAGTGACCCGAGAGGGGGGTTTAACAATGAGCAGTTCTTC
>-|TRBJ2-7|TRBV11-2|few
CASSSRGRGNSYEQYF
TGTGCCAGCAGCTCCCGGGGTCGCGGCAACTCCTACGAGCAGTACTTC
>-|TRBJ2-1|TRBV6-5|-
CASSYSAQGDEQFF
TGTGCCAGCAGTTACTCCGCGCAAGGGGATGAGCAGTTCTTC
>-|TRBJ2-2|TRBV7-2|few
CASSLDRESTGELFF
TGTGCCAGCAGCTTAGACAGGGAAAGCACCGGGGAGCTGTTTTTT
>TRBD1|TRBJ2-7|TRBV5-1|many
CASSFGAQGAVYEQYF
TGCGCCAGCAGCTTCGGCGCACAGGGGGCTGTCTACGAGCAGTACTTC
>TRBD1|TRBJ1-1|TRBV5-1|once
CASSRDRVRMNTEAFF
TGCGCCAGCAGCAGAGACAGGGTGCGGATGAACACTGAAGCTTTCTTT
>TRBD1|TRBJ1-6|TRBV6-1|-
CASSGPLGQHNSPLHF
TGTGCCAGCAGTGGGCCCCTGGGACAGCATAATTCACCCCTCCACTTT
>-|TRBJ2-3|TRBV19|few
CASERRWSTDTQYF
TGTGCCAGTGAGCGGAGGTGGAGCACAGATACGCAGTATTTT
>-|TRBJ2-5|TRBV9|-
CASSVAGEETQYF
TGTGCCAGCAGCGTGGCAGGAGAAGAGACCCAGTACTTC
>-|TRBJ2-3|TRBV20-1|-
CSVLGDGLATDTQYF
TGCAGTGTTCTAGGGGACGGGCTAGCAACAGATACGCAGTATTTT
>TRBD2|TRBJ2-4|TRBV11-2|-
CASSSRPNSGRAGNIQYF
TGTGCCAGCAGCTCCCGACCTAATAGCGGGAGGGCCGGAAACATTCAGTACTTC
>TRBD2|TRBJ2-5|TRBV4-1|-
CASSQALAGNQETQYF
TGCGCCAGCAGCCAAGCCTTAGCGGGGAACCAAGAGACCCAGTACTTC
>-|TRBJ1-1|TRBV19|-
CASSSPQGSSTEAFF
TGTGCCAGTAGTTCTCCACAGGGTTCGAGCACTGAAGCTTTCTTT
>-|TRBJ2-3|TRBV20-1|few
CSAGPGLTDTQYF
TGCAGTGCTGGGCCGGGCCTCACAGATACGCAGTATTTT
>-|TRBJ2-5|TRBV7-9|few
CASSLLQGLTQYF
TGTGCCAGCAGCTTACTGCAGGGGTTGACCCAGTACTTC
>TRBD2|TRBJ2-2|TRBV4-3|few
CASSQDNSGRARELFF
TGCGCCAGCAGCCAAGATAATAGCGGGAGGGCGAGGGAGCTGTTTTTT
>-|TRBJ2-1|TRBV27|-
CASSPLDPSREQFF
TGTGCCAGCAGTCCACTAGACCCGTCGAGGGAGCAGTTCTTC
>-|TRBJ1-5|TRBV28|few
CASRDRTYSNQPQHF
TGTGCCAGCCGTGACAGGACTTATAGCAATCAGCCCCAGCATTTT
>TRBD1|TRBJ2-7|TRBV29-1|-
CSVAPRDRGPYEQYF
TGCAGCGTTGCCCCCCGGGACAGGGGCCCCTACGAGCAGTACTTC
>-|TRBJ2-2|TRBV20-1|once
CSASGGPYTGELFF
TGCAGTGCTAGCGGGGGGCCTTACACCGGGGAGCTGTTTTTT
>-|TRBJ1-5|TRBV2|many
CASSESWYSNQPQHF
TGTGCCAGCAGTGAAAGCTGGTATAGCAATCAGCCCCAGCATTTT
>-|TRBJ1-2|TRBV28|many
CASSSPPGYYGYTF
TGTGCCAGCAGTTCCCCACCTGGGTACTATGGCTACACCTTC
>-|TRBJ1-1|TRBV25-1|many
CASSEHGFMNTEAFF
TGTGCCAGCAGTGAACATGGGTTCATGAACACTGAAGCTTTCTTT
>-|TRBJ1-1|TRBV6-5|-
CASSYYRDNTEAFF
TGTGCCAGCAGTTATTACAGGGACAACACTGAAGCTTTCTTT
>-|TRBJ2-2|TRBV28|few
CASSLRGAYTGELFF
TGTGCCAGCAGTTTACGAGGGGCCTACACCGGGGAGCTGTTTTTT
>-|TRBJ2-3|TRBV30|-
CACRDANTDTQYF
TGTGCCTGCCGGGACGCAAACACAGATACGCAGTATTTT
>TRBD1|TRBJ1-2|TRBV4-1|few
CASSPVTGANYGYTF
TGCGCCAGCAGCCCCGTGACAGGGGCTAACTATGGCTACACCTTC
>-|TRBJ1-4|TRBV3-1|-
CASSPGLAATNEKLFF
TGTGCCAGCAGCCCAGGGTTGGCCGCAACTAATGAAAAACTGTTTTTT
>TRBD1|TRBJ2-3|TRBV4-1|-
CASSQEGGTGPDTQYF
TGCGCCAGCAGCCAAGAGGGGGGGACAGGGCCAGATACGCAGTATTTT
>-|TRBJ1-1|TRBV12-3/TRBV12-4|many
CASSPSGMNTEAFF
TGTGCCAGCAGCCCCTCAGGGATGAACACTGAAGCTTTCTTT
>-|TRBJ1-5|TRBV9|-
CASSVGGRDQPQHF
TGTGCCAGCAGCGTAGGAGGGAGGGATCAGCCCCAGCATTTT
>-|TRBJ2-1|TRBV14|few
CASSQVGGFLNEQFF
TGTGCCAGCAGCCAAGTCGGGGGTTTCTTGAATGAGCAGTTCTTC
>-|TRBJ2-5|TRBV10-3|once
CATTAVPQETQYF
TGTGCCACAACGGCGGTACCCCAAGAGACCCAGTACTTC
>-|TRBJ1-2|TRBV11-2|few
CASSSSLNYGYTF
TGTGCCAGCAGCTCCTCGCTTAACTATGGCTACACCTTC
>-|TRBJ1-5|TRBV28|-
CASTWWGSGNQPQHF
TGTGCCAGCACCTGGTGGGGATCGGGCAATCAGCCCCAGCATTTT
>-|TRBJ2-1|TRBV24-1|once
CATSPIGGMNNEQFF
TGTGCCACCAGCCCGATAGGGGGTATGAACAATGAGCAGTTCTTC
>-|TRBJ2-2|TRBV27|once
CASSSVPWTGELFF
TGTGCCAGCAGTTCGGTACCGTGGACCGGGGAGCTGTTTTTT
>TRBD1|TRBJ1-5|TRBV7-8|many
CASSRNDRAGNQPQHF
TGTGCCAGCAGCCGGAACGACAGGGCTGGCAATCAGCCCCAGCATTTT
>TRBD2|TRBJ2-7|TRBV28|few
CASSSHLAGGGGEQYF
TGTGCCAGCAGTTCACATCTAGCGGGAGGGGGTGGCGAGCAGTACTTC
>-|TRBJ1-1|TRBV20-1|few
CSASQFGYLNTEAFF
TGCAGTGCTAGTCAGTTCGGGTACTTGAACACTGAAGCTTTCTTT
>TRBD2|TRBJ2-2|TRBV12-3/TRBV12-4|few
CASSLRRGLAGDTHRNTGELFF
TGTGCCAGCAGTTTAAGGAGGGGACTAGCGGGCGACACCCATCGGAACACCGGGGAGCTGTTTTTT
>TRBD2|TRBJ2-7|TRBV2|-
CASGSRDYYYEQYF
TGTGCCAGCGGGTCTAGGGACTATTACTACGAGCAGTACTTC
>-|TRBJ1-6|TRBV12-3/TRBV12-4|many
CASRRDTYNSPLHF
TGTGCCAGCCGGAGGGATACCTATAATTCACCCCTCCACTTT